The clone carrying this TCR beta chain was recorded only once. The repertoire was sequenced with immunoSEQ multiplex PCR; TCRdb's copy has only in-frame clones and lacks some. The sample holds more than 75,000 clones, around 85% seen once. The data stem from a study of radiation and T cells in renal cell carcinoma. About the study: Nephrectomy followed 15 Gy stereotactic body radiation by 4 weeks.

Indicated time point: blood 2 weeks post-SBRT. The treatment denotes: 15 Gy SBRT to primary tumor, nephrectomy 4 weeks later. Radiation-treated patients gave blood at baseline, week 2 and week 4. The clonotype originates from a woman aged 45-59 years with renal cell carcinoma. Sequenced here: blood, sampled from a patient whose treatment included radiotherapy and nephrectomy.

The CDR3 DNA follows: TGTGCCAGCACCCCCGCCAGCGGGAGGAGCCAAGAGACCCAGTACTTC. Its protein product is CASTPASGRSQETQYF. V is TRBV5-6 and J is TRBJ2-5; 9 bases fit TRBD2. The CDR3 runs to 16 residues. Germline V CDR1 and CDR2: SGHDT, YYEEEE. V dropped 6 bases and J dropped 1; count of bases not matched to a gene: 10. The variable domain in full, completed from reference TRBV5-6 and TRBJ2-5, reads DAGVTQSPTHLIKTRGQQVTLRCSPKSGHDTVSWYQQALGQGPQFIFQYYEEEERQRGNFPDRFSGHQFPNYSSELNVNALLLGDSALYLCASTPASGRSQETQYFGPGTRLLVL.